The 7 T cell receptor beta chains below all came from one sample that was sequenced in a study of blood T cell repertoires in COVID-19. TCRdb's copy holds only in-frame clones and misses some; the assay was immunoSEQ multiplex PCR. Here the sample spans about 160,000 clones, approximately 85% being singletons. The source material was peripheral blood. Receptors were obtained from a man aged 55 to 70 who had recovered from COVID-19.

The DNA of the CDR3 is TGTGCCAGCAGCCCAAGCGAGAACACTGAAGCTTTCTTT. As protein: CASSPSENTEAFF. V is TRBV12-3 or TRBV12-4 and J is TRBJ1-1; no clear D gene. The V end was cut by 6 bases, the J end by 1 base, with 9 bases between. This CDR3 is 13 amino acids long.

The J gene is TRBJ1-5, the V gene TRBV12-3 or TRBV12-4; the match to TRBD1 covers 9 bases. V trimming: 6 bases; J trimming: 6 bases; junction bases outside the gene matches: 3. This CDR3 has 13 residues. The CDR3 loop reads CASRTGGTQPQHF. The DNA of the CDR3 is TGTGCCAGCAGAACAGGGGGCACTCAGCCCCAGCATTTT.

V is TRBV19 and J is TRBJ2-7; D is undetermined. Germline values: CDR1 LNHDA, CDR2 SQIVND (reference sequence). V gave up 5 bases and J gave up 9 bases, with 17 bases separating them. The CDR3 runs to 13 residues. The CDR3 is CASSGLGSSGQYF. The CDR3 coding sequence is TGTGCCAGTAGTGGGCTCGGTAGTTCTGGGCAGTACTTC.

This clone was counted a single time. The chain employs TRBV18 and TRBJ2-7; 9 nucleotides line up with TRBD2. The J segment lost 4 bases and the V segment lost 3 bases, leaving 10 bases of the junction unmatched. Germline loops: CDR1 KGHSH, CDR2 LQKENI. This CDR3 has 16 amino acids. As DNA, the CDR3 is TGTGCCAGCTCACCCCGGTCTAGCGGGGATGAATACGAGCAGTACTTC. It specifies CASSPRSSGDEYEQYF.

The chain employs TRBV5-8 and TRBJ1-1, with D tentatively TRBD1 (5 bases). Germline CDR1 reads SGHTS; CDR2 reads YDEGEE. The CDR3 is 14 amino acids. With 5 bases removed from V and 1 base from J, the gap between germline ends came to 12 bases. The CDR3 loop is CASRAGMRNTEAFF. In DNA, the CDR3 is TGTGCCAGCAGAGCAGGGATGAGGAACACTGAAGCTTTCTTT.

The rearrangement joins TRBV30 to TRBJ2-1, with 8 bases lining up with TRBD2. V shed 0 bases, J shed 6 bases, and the junction held 7 bases outside the gene matches. This CDR3 has 15 residues. The germline V gene has CDR1 GTSNPN and CDR2 SVGIG (reference sequence). Here the CDR3 reads CAWSVGGGPGNEQFF. The CDR3 nucleotides are TGTGCCTGGAGTGTCGGGGGGGGGCCAGGCAATGAGCAGTTCTTC.

This chain connects TRBV27 to TRBJ2-3; a weak D match, TRBD2 (5 bases). In germline, CDR1 is MNHEY, CDR2 SMNVEV (reference sequence). Trimming took off 5 bases at V and 1 base at J, with 19 bases between the two ends. This CDR3 is built from 17 residues. DNA of the CDR3: TGTGCCAGCAGTCATCTCTCGGGAATAGCAGGCACAGATACGCAGTATTTT. Translating it yields CASSHLSGIAGTDTQYF.